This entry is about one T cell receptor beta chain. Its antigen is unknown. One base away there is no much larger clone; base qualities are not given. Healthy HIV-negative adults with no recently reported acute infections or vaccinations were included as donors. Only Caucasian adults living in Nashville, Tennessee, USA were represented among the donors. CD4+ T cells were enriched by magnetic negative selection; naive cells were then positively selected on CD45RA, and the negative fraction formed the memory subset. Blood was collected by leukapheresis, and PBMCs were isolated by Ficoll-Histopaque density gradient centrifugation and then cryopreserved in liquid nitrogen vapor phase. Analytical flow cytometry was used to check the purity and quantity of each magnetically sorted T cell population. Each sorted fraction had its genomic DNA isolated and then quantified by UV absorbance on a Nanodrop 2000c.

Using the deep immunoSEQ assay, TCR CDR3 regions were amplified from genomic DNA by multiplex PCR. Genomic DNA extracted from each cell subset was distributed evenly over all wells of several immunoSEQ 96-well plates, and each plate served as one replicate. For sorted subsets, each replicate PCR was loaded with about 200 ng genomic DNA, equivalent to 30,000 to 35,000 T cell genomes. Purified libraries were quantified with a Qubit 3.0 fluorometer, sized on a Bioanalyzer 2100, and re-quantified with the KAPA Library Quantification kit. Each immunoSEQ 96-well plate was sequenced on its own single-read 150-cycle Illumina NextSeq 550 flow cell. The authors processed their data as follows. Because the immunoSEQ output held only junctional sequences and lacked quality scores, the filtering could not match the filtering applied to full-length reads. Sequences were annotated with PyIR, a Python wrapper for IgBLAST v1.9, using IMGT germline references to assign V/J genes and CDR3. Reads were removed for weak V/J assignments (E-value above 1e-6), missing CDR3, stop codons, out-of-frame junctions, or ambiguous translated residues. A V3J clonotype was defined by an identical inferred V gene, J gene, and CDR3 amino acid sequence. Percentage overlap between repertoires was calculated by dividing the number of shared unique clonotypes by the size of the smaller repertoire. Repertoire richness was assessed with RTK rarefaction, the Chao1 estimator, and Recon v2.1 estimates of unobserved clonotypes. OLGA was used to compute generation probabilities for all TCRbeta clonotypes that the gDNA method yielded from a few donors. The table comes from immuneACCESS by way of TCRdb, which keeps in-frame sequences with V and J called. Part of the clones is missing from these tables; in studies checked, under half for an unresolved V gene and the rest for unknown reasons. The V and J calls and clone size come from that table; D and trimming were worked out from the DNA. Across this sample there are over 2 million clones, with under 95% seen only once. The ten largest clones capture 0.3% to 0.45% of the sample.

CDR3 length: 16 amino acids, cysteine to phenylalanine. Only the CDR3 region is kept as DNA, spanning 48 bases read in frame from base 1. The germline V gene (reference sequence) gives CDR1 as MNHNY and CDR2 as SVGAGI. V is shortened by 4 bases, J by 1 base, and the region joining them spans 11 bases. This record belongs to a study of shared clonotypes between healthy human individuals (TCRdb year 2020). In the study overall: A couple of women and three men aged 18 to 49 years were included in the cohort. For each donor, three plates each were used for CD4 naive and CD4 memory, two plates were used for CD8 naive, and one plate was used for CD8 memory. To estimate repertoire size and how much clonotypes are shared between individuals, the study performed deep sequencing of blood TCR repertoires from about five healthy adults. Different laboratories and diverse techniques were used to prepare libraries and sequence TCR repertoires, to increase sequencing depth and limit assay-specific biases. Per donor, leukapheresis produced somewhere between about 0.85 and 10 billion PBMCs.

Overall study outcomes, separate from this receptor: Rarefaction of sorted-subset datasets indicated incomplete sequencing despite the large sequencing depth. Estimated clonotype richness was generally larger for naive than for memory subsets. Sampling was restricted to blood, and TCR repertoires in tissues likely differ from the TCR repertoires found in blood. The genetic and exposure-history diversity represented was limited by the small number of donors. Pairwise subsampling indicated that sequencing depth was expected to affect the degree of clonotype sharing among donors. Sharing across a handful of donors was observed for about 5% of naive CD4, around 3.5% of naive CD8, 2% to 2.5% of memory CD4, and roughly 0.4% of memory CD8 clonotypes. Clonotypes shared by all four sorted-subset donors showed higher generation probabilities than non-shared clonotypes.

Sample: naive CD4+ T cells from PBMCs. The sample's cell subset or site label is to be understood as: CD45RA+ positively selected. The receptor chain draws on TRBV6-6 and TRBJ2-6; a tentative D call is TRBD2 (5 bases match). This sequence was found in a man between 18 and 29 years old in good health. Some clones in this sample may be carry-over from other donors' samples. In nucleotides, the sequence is TGTGCCAGCAGTTTCCCGGGGAAGTCTGGGGCCAACGTCCTGACTTTC. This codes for CASSFPGKSGANVLTF.